The 31 T cell receptor beta chains below all came from one sample that was sequenced in a study of cytomegalovirus exposure and HLA in healthy donors. PCR used 60 Vbeta primers and 13 Jbeta primers. Only in-frame clones appear in the TCRdb table, and some are missing; sequencing was by immunoSEQ multiplex PCR. The sample has 250,000 to 350,000 clones, approximately 90% seen once. The source material was PBMCs. These receptor sequences come from a middle-aged man in good health and CMV-seropositive.

For this clone: The same CDR3 arises from other DNA sequences in this sample as well. This chain links TRBV27 with TRBJ1-3; D is possibly TRBD1 (6 bases). V was cut by 5 bases and J by 1 base, with 9 bases left in between. Per the germline V gene, CDR1 is MNHEY and CDR2 is SMNVEV (reference sequence). This CDR3 comprises 14 residues. CDR3 bases: TGTGCCAGCAGTCTACAGGGATCTGGAAACACCATATATTTT. This encodes CASSLQGSGNTIYF.

This sequence joins TRBV27 and TRBJ1-3; D ambiguous. Germline V gene sequence: CDR1 MNHEY, CDR2 SMNVEV (reference sequence). V was trimmed by 3 bases and J by 7 bases, leaving 19 bases between them. The CDR3 is 16 amino acids. CDR3 region: CASSLIHPALRNTIYF. DNA of the CDR3: TGTGCCAGCAGTTTGATCCATCCTGCTCTGCGGAACACCATATATTTT.

The chain links TRBV4-1 to TRBJ2-7, with 9 bases identical to TRBD1. Germline lookup yields CDR1 MGHRA and CDR2 YSYEKL. Trimming took 5 bases from V and 5 from J; bases not matched to a gene: 16. The CDR3 has 17 residues. DNA for the CDR3: TGCGCCAGCAGCATAACACAAGAGGGACAGGGATCGAACGAGCAGTACTTC. Protein product: CASSITQEGQGSNEQYF.

A word on this clone: Additional DNA sequences in this sample encode the identical CDR3. The rearrangement joins TRBV19 to TRBJ1-5; 8 nucleotides match TRBD1. Per the germline V gene, CDR1 is LNHDA and CDR2 is SQIVND (reference sequence). The CDR3 length is 14 residues. Trimming took 5 bases from V and 5 from J; bases not matched to a gene: 5. CDR3 in amino acids: CASSPDRGHQPQHF. The CDR3 DNA reads as TGTGCCAGTAGTCCAGACAGGGGTCATCAGCCCCAGCATTTT.

The chain uses TRBV27 and TRBJ1-2; tentatively, D is TRBD1 (5 bases). The germline V gene encodes CDR1 MNHEY and CDR2 SMNVEV (reference sequence). V lost 3 bases and J 8 bases, leaving 16 bases between the germline ends. There are 14 residues in the CDR3. CDR3 region: CASSFRKGVIGYTF. In DNA form, the CDR3 reads TGTGCCAGCAGTTTTAGGAAAGGGGTAATCGGCTACACCTTC.

V is TRBV28 and J is TRBJ2-7; 10 nucleotides align to TRBD1. The CDR3 covers 19 residues. Looked up from germline, CDR1 is MDHEN and CDR2 is SYDVKM. V gave up 5 bases and J gave up 5 bases; unmatched junction bases: 21. For the CDR3, the DNA is TGTGCCAGCAGTCTCTATATAGGGGACCTGGGGACAGGGGACGACGAGCAGTACTTC. Translated, it gives CASSLYIGDLGTGDDEQYF.

V and J are TRBV7-9 and TRBJ2-5; no clear D. Germline V gives CDR1 SEHNR, CDR2 FQNEAQ (reference sequence). CDR3 length equals 14 residues. V lost 1 base and J lost 2, with 8 bases in between. The CDR3 DNA reads TGTGCCAGCAGCTTAGATACGAGACAAGAGACCCAGTACTTC. Protein product: CASSLDTRQETQYF.

The CDR3 here is CASSLGGGTGSNEQFF. The CDR3 nucleotides read TGCGCCAGCAGCTTGGGGGGTGGGACAGGGTCCAATGAGCAGTTCTTC. The chain uses TRBV5-1 and TRBJ2-1; TRBD1 matches at 9 bases. Germline V gives CDR1 SGHRS, CDR2 YFSETQ. After removal of 0 bases from V and 6 bases from J, the junction contained 7 bases not matched to a gene. This CDR3 has 16 residues.

This clone was found once. Relative to the germline gene, one junction end is altered; a read error may explain this. The chain recombines TRBV6-1 with TRBJ1-2; 8 bases match TRBD1. Germline CDR1 and CDR2: MNHNS and SASEGT. This CDR3 comprises 13 residues. The CDR3 spells CASSELAGGLFQF. CDR3 bases: TGTGCCAGCAGTGAATTGGCAGGGGGCCTCTTTCAGTTC.

This clone was detected once. V and J are TRBV11-2 and TRBJ2-1, with TRBD1 as a possible D gene (6 bases). Trimming pared 5 bases from V and 3 bases from J, leaving 17 bases between. The CDR3 runs to 16 residues. Germline V CDR1 and CDR2: SGHAT, FQNNGV. The CDR3 DNA reads TGTGCCAGCAGCCCCTCAGGGGCCCGACTCTACAATGAGCAGTTCTTC. Protein: CASSPSGARLYNEQFF.

The chain has TRBV7-6 and TRBJ2-7; the D gene is possibly TRBD2 (6 bases). The CDR3 extends over 15 amino acids. CDR1 and CDR2 from the germline V gene are SGHVS and FNYEAQ. V was shortened by 5 bases and J by 5 bases, with 19 bases between the two germline ends. The CDR3 protein is CASSLKSGGTHEQYF. CDR3 nucleotides: TGTGCCAGCAGCCTAAAGTCTGGGGGGACCCACGAGCAGTACTTC.

V is TRBV2 and J is TRBJ2-5; 7 bases are shared with TRBD1. The assigned J gene may be wrong: the sequence end matches TRBJ2-7 better. CDR1 and CDR2 from the germline V gene are SNHLY and FYNNEI. This CDR3 contains 14 residues. CDR3 amino acids: CASSRQGLSYEQYF. Here the CDR3 DNA reads TGTGCCAGCAGCCGACAGGGCCTCTCCTACGAGCAGTACTTC.

The J gene is TRBJ2-7, the V gene TRBV6-5; D may be TRBD1 (6 bases). The CDR3 spans 14 residues. The V gene lost 2 bases and the J gene lost 6 bases, with 14 bases spanning the gap. Germline loops: CDR1 MNHEY, CDR2 SVGAGI. The DNA of the CDR3 is TGTGCCAGCAGTTACGGACCCTCAGGGGTCGAGCAGTACTTC. Encoded protein: CASSYGPSGVEQYF.

This chain uses TRBV28 with TRBJ1-1; D is perhaps TRBD1 (5 bases). CDR1 is MDHEN, CDR2 SYDVKM, per germline. The V end was cut by 7 bases, the J end by 5 bases, with 20 bases between. This CDR3 region has 15 residues. CDR3 amino acids: CASNPAGRRGTEAFF. The CDR3 DNA reads TGTGCCAGCAATCCAGCGGGCCGCCGGGGGACTGAAGCTTTCTTT.

The genes are TRBV18 and TRBJ2-1; 11 positions agree with TRBD2. V was clipped by 5 bases and J by 8 bases; unmatched bases: 11. CDR1 is KGHSH, CDR2 LQKENI, per germline. The CDR3 length is 16 residues. The CDR3 loop reads CASSSLTSGVSDEQFF. CDR3 DNA: TGTGCCAGCTCATCACTGACTAGCGGGGTTTCGGATGAGCAGTTCTTC.

The chain uses TRBV30 and TRBJ2-3; 10 nucleotides align to TRBD2. V lost 0 bases and J lost 2; bases outside the gene matches: 5. This CDR3 region has 16 residues. Germline lookup yields CDR1 GTSNPN and CDR2 SVGIG (reference sequence). The CDR3 reads CAWSVLAGKPTDTQYF. CDR3 bases: TGTGCCTGGAGTGTACTAGCGGGAAAGCCCACAGATACGCAGTATTTT.

J is TRBJ1-2 and V is TRBV10-3; D might be TRBD1 (6 bases). The V gene's germline CDR1 is ENHRY and CDR2 SYGVKD. The germline V and J ends were trimmed by 3 bases and 1 base, with 12 bases remaining between them. The length of the CDR3 is 15 residues. CDR3 in DNA: TGTGCCATCAGTGACAGGACAGCACATAACTATGGCTACACCTTC. This encodes CAISDRTAHNYGYTF.

This clone was detected only a few times. The chain couples TRBV7-3 to TRBJ2-2, with 8 bases matching TRBD2. The CDR3 covers 17 residues. Trimming at V came to 2 bases and at J to 5 bases, leaving 10 bases not matched to a gene. CDR1 SGHTA and CDR2 FQGTGA come from the germline V gene. The CDR3 here is CASSLYGTSLSTGELFF. The CDR3, as DNA: TGTGCCAGCAGCTTATACGGGACTAGTCTATCGACCGGGGAGCTGTTTTTT.

The DNA of the CDR3 is TGTGCCAGCAGTCTCCAGACAGGGAGCACAGATACGCAGTATTTT. Translation gives CASSLQTGSTDTQYF. This chain uses TRBV28 with TRBJ2-3, with TRBD1 identical over 7 bases. Germline CDR1 MDHEN, CDR2 SYDVKM. V lost 5 bases, J lost 0 bases, and 5 bases stayed unmatched. The CDR3 runs to 15 residues.

The V call is TRBV27, the J call TRBJ1-5, with D possibly matching TRBD1 (6 bases). V dropped 5 bases and J dropped 0 bases, with 14 bases sitting between them. In germline, CDR1 is MNHEY, CDR2 SMNVEV (reference sequence). The CDR3 consists of 16 residues. CDR3 nucleotide sequence: TGTGCCAGCAGTCCGATGACAGGCAATAGCAATCAGCCCCAGCATTTT. Its protein product is CASSPMTGNSNQPQHF.

Here the CDR3 reads CASREWGRSSYNEQFF. For the CDR3, the DNA is TGTGCCAGCAGGGAGTGGGGGCGGAGCTCCTACAATGAGCAGTTCTTC. The chain employs TRBV28 and TRBJ2-1; D might be TRBD1 (6 bases). The CDR3 consists of 16 residues. Trimming took off 6 bases at V and 0 bases at J, with 15 bases between the two ends. Germline V lookup: CDR1 MDHEN, CDR2 SYDVKM.

The CDR3: CASSHGTGENTEAFF. In DNA, the CDR3 is TGTGCCAGCAGCCACGGGACAGGAGAGAACACTGAAGCTTTCTTT. The chain couples TRBV7-6 to TRBJ1-1; 8 nucleotides match TRBD1. Germline loops: CDR1 SGHVS, CDR2 FNYEAQ. J gave up 1 base and V 5 bases, and 6 bases lay outside the gene matches. This CDR3 is built from 15 residues.

The chain uses TRBV27 and TRBJ2-3; the D gene is possibly TRBD1 (6 bases). V was trimmed by 0 bases and J by 2 bases, leaving 18 bases between them. Germline V gene lookup returns CDR1 MNHEY and CDR2 SMNVEV (reference sequence). The CDR3 covers 18 residues. CDR3 amino acids: CASSLSRQVAHLTDTQYF. The CDR3 nucleotides read TGTGCCAGCAGTTTATCCAGACAGGTCGCACATCTCACAGATACGCAGTATTTT.

The chain has TRBV7-2 and TRBJ2-7, with D possibly TRBD2 on 5 matching bases. The V gene lost 0 bases and the J gene lost 7 bases, with 22 bases spanning the gap. The V gene's germline CDR1 is SGHTA and CDR2 FQGNSA. The CDR3 contains 17 residues. The CDR3 DNA reads TGTGCCAGCAGCTTAGCTCTTGGGTGGGAGACTACTTGGGAGCAGTACTTC. Amino acid sequence: CASSLALGWETTWEQYF.

The V gene is TRBV15, the J gene TRBJ2-2; TRBD2 aligns across 7 bases. V trimming: 0 bases; J trimming: 7 bases; junction bases outside the gene matches: 17. The CDR3 is made up of 19 amino acids. Germline V lookup: CDR1 LNHNV, CDR2 YYDKDF (reference sequence). The chain's CDR3 is CATSRDLSGRENGGGELFF. The CDR3 DNA reads as TGTGCCACCAGCAGAGATCTCTCAGGGCGGGAGAACGGAGGCGGGGAGCTGTTTTTT. The full variable domain, with the rest looked up from reference TRBV15 and TRBJ2-2, is DAMVIQNPRYQVTQFGKPVTLSCSQTLNHNVMYWYQQKSSQAPKLLFHYYDKDFNNEADTPDNFQSRRPNTSFCFLDIRSPGLGDTAMYLCATSRDLSGRENGGGELFFGEGSRLTVL.

This chain links TRBV28 with TRBJ2-7; TRBD1 matches at 7 bases. CDR3 length: 15 residues. Trimming cost V 5 bases and J 2 bases; bases outside gene matches: 9. The V gene's germline CDR1 is MDHEN and CDR2 SYDVKM. CDR3 DNA: TGTGCCAGCAGTCCGGGGACAGAACTGACCTACGAGCAGTACTTC. It specifies CASSPGTELTYEQYF.

This clone was counted a single time. J is TRBJ1-5 and V is TRBV2, with D possibly being TRBD1 (6 bases). Trimming removed 7 bases at V and 0 bases at J, with 13 bases between. This CDR3 spans 15 amino acids. Looked up from germline, CDR1 is SNHLY and CDR2 is FYNNEI. CDR3: CASTGQTLSNQPQHF. For the CDR3, the DNA is TGTGCCAGCACAGGACAGACCCTTAGCAATCAGCCCCAGCATTTT.

This clone was observed a single time. The chain employs TRBV7-3 and TRBJ1-5, with D perhaps TRBD1 (5 bases). Germline CDR1 and CDR2: SGHTA and FQGTGA. Trimming took off 5 bases at V and 8 bases at J, with 13 bases between the two ends. The CDR3 sequence is 13 residues long. The CDR3 protein is CASSPTPGEPQHF. The CDR3 region has the DNA TGTGCCAGCAGCCCGACGCCGGGGGAGCCCCAGCATTTT.

V and J are TRBV27 and TRBJ2-3; unclear D gene. Germline values: CDR1 MNHEY, CDR2 SMNVEV (reference sequence). V lost 3 bases and J 6 bases, leaving 10 bases between the germline ends. CDR3 length equals 13 residues. As DNA, the CDR3 is TGTGCCAGCAGTTTTTTACAGACGGATACGCAGTATTTT. This codes for CASSFLQTDTQYF.

The chain links TRBV20-1 to TRBJ1-2; TRBD1 might be the D (6 bases). The CDR3 consists of 11 residues. Germline V gene data show CDR1 as DFQATT and CDR2 as SNEGSKA (reference sequence). The CDR3 loop reads CCRPGDYGYTF. CDR3 in DNA: TGCTGTCGCCCAGGGGACTATGGCTACACCTTC.

The chain carries TRBV7-2 and TRBJ1-2, with D possibly being TRBD1 (6 bases). The CDR3 contains 14 residues. V lost 2 bases, J lost 5 bases, and 12 bases lay in between. CDR1 SGHTA and CDR2 FQGNSA come from the germline V gene. The CDR3 DNA reads as TGTGCCAGCAGCTTAAGGGCAGGGGAATATGGCTACACCTTC. It is translated as CASSLRAGEYGYTF.